The 5 T cell receptor beta chains reported below all come from one sample, sequenced in a study. TCRdb used MiXCR to reprocess the 5' RACE reads, holding one entry per CDR3 protein. Of around 50,000 distinct CDR3 sequences in the sample, 25% to 35% were seen once. The sample taken for sequencing was tumor-infiltrating memory CD4+ T cells sorted from the breast tumor. The subset denotes: memory CD4+ T cells, CD4+CD45RO+CD25-. The source is a female donor with breast cancer.

Note on this clonotype: Just one base apart from a much larger clone, this may be a read error. The V gene is TRBV6-5, the J gene TRBJ2-7; D might be TRBD1 or TRBD2, each matching 5 bases. Germline CDR1 MNHEY, CDR2 SVGAGI. This CDR3 region has 13 residues. The CDR3 DNA reads TGTGCCAGCAATTACTCGGGACCCTACGAGCAGTACTTC. Its protein product is CASNYSGPYEQYF.

Note on this clonotype: Because the CDR3 is missing its conserved closing phenylalanine or tryptophan, this is likely a read error. The chain links TRBV5-1 to TRBJ1-2, with 9 positions matching TRBD1. Per the germline V gene, CDR1 is SGHRS and CDR2 is YFSETQ. The CDR3 consists of 14 residues. J lost 6 bases, V lost 0 bases, and 3 bases had no gene match. The CDR3 here is CASSLEGQGHGYTL. The CDR3 coding sequence is TGCGCCAGCAGCTTGGAGGGACAGGGTCATGGCTACACCCTC.

The rearrangement joins TRBV3-1 to TRBJ2-3, with a weak D call TRBD2 (6 bases). Germline CDR1 reads LGHDT; CDR2 reads YNNKEL (reference sequence). V dropped 5 bases and J dropped 4 bases, with 13 bases sitting between them. The CDR3 has 14 residues. The CDR3: CASSVQTSSDTQYF. CDR3 bases: TGTGCCAGCAGCGTACAGACTAGTTCAGATACGCAGTATTTT.

This clonotype was seen more than once but under ten times. The chain has TRBV5-5 and TRBJ2-2, with 9 bases that match TRBD1. Germline V CDR1 and CDR2: SGHKS, YYEKEE (reference sequence). The junction had 4 bases not matched to a gene; V was cut back by 4 bases and J by 0 bases. CDR3 length equals 16 residues. The CDR3 reads CASSPGQGANTGELFF. Written as DNA, the CDR3 is TGTGCCAGCAGCCCGGGACAGGGCGCGAACACCGGGGAGCTGTTTTTT.

The CDR3 here is CASSFGRGTGTDTQYF. CDR3 bases: TGTGCCAGCAGCTTTGGTAGGGGGACCGGCACAGATACGCAGTATTTT. The chain joins TRBV5-6 to TRBJ2-3, with TRBD1 as a possible D gene (6 bases). This CDR3 comprises 16 residues. The V gene lost 2 bases and the J gene lost 1 base, with 14 bases spanning the gap. From germline, CDR1 is SGHDT and CDR2 YYEEEE.